These 20 T cell receptor beta chains share one sample of origin, sequenced in a study of blood T cell repertoires in COVID-19. Method: immunoSEQ multiplex PCR; TCRdb's copy keeps in-frame clones and lacks some. In the table there are about 79,000 clones, roughly 90% of which are singletons. The specimen was peripheral blood. The receptors originated from a man aged 50-60 years with active COVID-19.

The V call is TRBV28, the J call TRBJ1-4; TRBD1 matches at 8 bases. Germline CDR1 and CDR2: MDHEN and SYDVKM. The V segment lost 11 bases and the J segment 10 bases; nucleotides outside the gene matches: 12. This CDR3 is built from 13 residues. CDR3 coding DNA: TGTGCCCTAGGCGGGACAGGTCTAGGAAAACTGTTTTTT. Residues: CALGGTGLGKLFF.

V usage is TRBV29-1 and J usage is TRBJ2-6; TRBD1 matches at 8 bases. The germline V gene has CDR1 SQVTM and CDR2 ANQGSEA. CDR3 length equals 16 residues. V shed 5 bases and J 0 bases; nucleotides not matched to a gene: 6. CDR3: CSVPGTGNSGANVLTF. The CDR3 DNA reads as TGCAGCGTTCCCGGGACAGGCAACTCTGGGGCCAACGTCCTGACTTTC.

The CDR3 is CASSRLPDTQPQHF. The DNA for the CDR3 is TGTGCCAGCAGCCGCCTCCCGGACACTCAGCCCCAGCATTTT. V is TRBV3-1 (or the pseudogene TRBV3-2) and J is TRBJ1-5; maybe TRBD1 (5 bases). The V and J ends lost 4 bases and 6 bases respectively, with 13 bases between them. The CDR3 contains 14 residues. Germline values: CDR1 LGHDT, CDR2 YNNKEL (reference sequence).

This chain uses TRBV6-6 with TRBJ1-5; 7 nucleotides align to TRBD1. V lost 2 bases to trimming and J lost 1 base; unmatched junction nucleotides: 2. The CDR3 covers 15 residues. Germline V gene sequence: CDR1 MNHNY, CDR2 SVGAGI (reference sequence). The CDR3 loop is CASSYPTGSNQPQHF. CDR3 nucleotides: TGTGCCAGCAGTTACCCGACAGGGAGCAATCAGCCCCAGCATTTT.

V and J are TRBV29-1 and TRBJ2-1, with D tentatively TRBD1 (5 bases). Germline-derived CDR1 and CDR2 are SQVTM and ANQGSEA. The CDR3 loop spans 14 amino acids. The V gene lost 4 bases and the J gene lost 4 bases, with 14 bases spanning the gap. The CDR3 here is CSVARTSTYNEQFF. Written as DNA, the CDR3 is TGCAGCGTTGCAAGGACAAGCACATACAATGAGCAGTTCTTC.

The gene calls are TRBV7-2 and TRBJ2-3, with TRBD2 matching over 9 bases. V lost 2 bases and J lost 8; bases outside the gene matches: 11. CDR3 length: 16 residues. In germline, CDR1 is SGHTA, CDR2 FQGNSA. Here the CDR3 reads CASSLRIAGAGGTQYF. CDR3 DNA: TGTGCCAGCAGCTTACGAATAGCGGGGGCTGGAGGTACGCAGTATTTT. Full variable domain (outside the CDR3, taken from reference TRBV7-2 and TRBJ2-3): GAGVSQSPSNKVTEKGKDVELRCDPISGHTALYWYRQSLGQGLEFLIYFQGNSAPDKSGLPSDRFSAERTGGSVSTLTIQRTQQEDSAVYLCASSLRIAGAGGTQYFGPGTRLTVL.

This clone appeared a few times. The identical CDR3 is also encoded by other nucleotide sequences in the sample. The V and J genes are TRBV5-1 and TRBJ1-1, with unresolved D. The CDR3 is 14 residues long. The V and J ends lost 4 bases and 0 bases respectively, with 10 bases between them. Germline loops: CDR1 SGHRS, CDR2 YFSETQ. As DNA, the CDR3 is TGCGCCAGCAGCGGCACGGGGATGAACACTGAAGCTTTCTTT. This sequence encodes CASSGTGMNTEAFF.

The V call is TRBV29-1, the J call TRBJ1-3, with unresolved D. The CDR3 is 12 residues long. Germline CDR1 is SQVTM and CDR2 is ANQGSEA. V lost 2 bases, J lost 1 base, and 3 bases lay in between. The chain's CDR3 is CSVELSGNTIYF. Written as DNA, the CDR3 is TGCAGCGTTGAACTATCTGGAAACACCATATATTTT.

The V and J genes are TRBV7-2 and TRBJ2-1; D remains unclear. CDR1 and CDR2 from the germline V gene are SGHTA and FQGNSA. Trimming took off 5 bases at V and 6 bases at J, with 5 bases between the two ends. CDR3 size: 11 residues. The CDR3 DNA sequence: TGTGCCAGCAGCAGGAGCAATGAGCAGTTCTTC. Translated: CASSRSNEQFF.

V gene TRBV6-6 combines with J gene TRBJ2-1, with TRBD1 matching 9 bases. The CDR3 sequence is 15 residues long. The V and J ends lost 5 bases and 2 bases, in that order; junction bases with no gene match: 4. Germline-derived CDR1 and CDR2 are MNHNY and SVGAGI (reference sequence). CDR3: CASSQQGAAYNEQFF. The CDR3 DNA follows: TGTGCCAGCAGTCAACAGGGGGCCGCCTACAATGAGCAGTTCTTC.

V gene TRBV28 combines with J gene TRBJ1-1; D gene unclear. Between the trimmed V and J ends, which lost 4 bases and 10 bases, there was a span of 13 bases. Germline assignment: CDR1 MDHEN and CDR2 SYDVKM. CDR3 length: 12 amino acids. CDR3 bases: TGTGCCAGCAGTTCCTCAGACAATCCAGCTTTCTTT. It is translated as CASSSSDNPAFF.

This clone has just one count. The V and J genes are TRBV27 and TRBJ1-1; 9 positions agree with TRBD1. The CDR3 runs to 14 residues. V shed 2 bases, J shed 5 bases, and the junction held 3 bases outside the gene matches. The germline CDR1 and CDR2 sequences are MNHEY and SMNVEV (reference sequence). The CDR3 coding sequence is TGTGCCAGCAGTTTAGGACAGGGGACGACTGAAGCTTTCTTT. This sequence encodes CASSLGQGTTEAFF.

About this clone itself: The junction and the germline gene differ at one end; a read error may be behind it. The chain employs TRBV7-7 and TRBJ2-5; 8 bases are shared with TRBD1. The CDR3 sequence is 15 residues long. Germline lookup yields CDR1 SSHAT and CDR2 FNYEAQ (reference sequence). CDR3 DNA sequence: TGTGCTAGCAGCATTTTCAGGGGGCAAGAAGAGACCCAGTACTTC. Encoded protein: CASSIFRGQEETQYF.

This clone was seen a handful of times. The chain uses TRBV19 and TRBJ1-2; D is ambiguous. The V and J ends lost 3 bases and 4 bases respectively, with 12 bases between them. CDR1 and CDR2 (germline): LNHDA, SQIVND (reference sequence). The CDR3 length is 14 residues. The DNA for the CDR3 is TGTGCCAGTAGTATTCTGCGTAGCGGCTATGGCTACACCTTC. It codes for CASSILRSGYGYTF.

The chain recombines TRBV6-6 with TRBJ2-3, with D perhaps TRBD2 (6 bases). This CDR3 region has 13 residues. The germline V and J ends were trimmed by 6 bases and 0 bases, with 7 bases remaining between them. Germline CDR1 is MNHNY and CDR2 is SVGAGI (reference sequence). CDR3 coding DNA: TGTGCCAGCAGGAGCGGGAGCACAGATACGCAGTATTTT. Amino acids: CASRSGSTDTQYF.

This rearrangement joins TRBV19 to TRBJ1-2; 7 bases fit TRBD1. The CDR3 contains 16 residues. V shed 2 bases, J shed 2 bases, and the junction held 8 bases outside the gene matches. Germline CDR1 is LNHDA and CDR2 is SQIVND (reference sequence). Here the CDR3 DNA reads TGTGCCAGTAGTATACCCGTCGAACAGGGGAACTATGGCTACACCTTC. Protein sequence: CASSIPVEQGNYGYTF.

The chain joins TRBV27 to TRBJ1-2; D not certain. From germline, CDR1 is MNHEY and CDR2 SMNVEV (reference sequence). This CDR3 is 14 amino acids long. V dropped 9 bases and J dropped 0 bases, with 14 bases sitting between them. The CDR3: CARSDRATNYGYTF. DNA of the CDR3: TGTGCCAGATCTGACCGAGCGACTAACTATGGCTACACCTTC.

The chain links TRBV5-1 to TRBJ2-1; TRBD1 might be the D (6 bases). Germline V gene sequence: CDR1 SGHRS, CDR2 YFSETQ. Between the trimmed V and J ends, which lost 7 bases and 7 bases, there was a span of 21 bases. The CDR3 totals 15 residues. CDR3 bases: TGCGCCAGCTCGACCCGACCAGGGGCGGTGAATGAGCAGTTCTTC. It translates to CASSTRPGAVNEQFF. The whole variable domain, remainder taken from reference TRBV5-1 and TRBJ2-1, is KAGVTQTPRYLIKTRGQQVTLSCSPISGHRSVSWYQQTPGQGLQFLFEYFSETQRNKGNFPGRFSGRQFSNSRSEMNVSTLELGDSALYLCASSTRPGAVNEQFFGPGTRLTVL.

This sequence joins TRBV10-3 and TRBJ2-7, with 14 nucleotides matching TRBD2. CDR1 ENHRY and CDR2 SYGVKD come from the germline V gene. V gave up 5 bases and J gave up 3 bases; unmatched junction bases: 3. The length of the CDR3 is 15 residues. The chain's CDR3 is CAISHGLAGGYEQYF. The CDR3 region has the DNA TGTGCCATCAGTCACGGACTAGCGGGGGGCTACGAGCAGTACTTC.

The chain couples TRBV5-1 to TRBJ2-2; D not resolved. This CDR3 is 14 amino acids long. Germline loops: CDR1 SGHRS, CDR2 YFSETQ. V lost 0 bases to trimming and J lost 7 bases, with 10 bases between them. CDR3 sequence reads: CASSLDGRSGELFF. CDR3 DNA sequence: TGCGCCAGCAGCTTGGATGGTCGGAGCGGGGAGCTGTTTTTT.